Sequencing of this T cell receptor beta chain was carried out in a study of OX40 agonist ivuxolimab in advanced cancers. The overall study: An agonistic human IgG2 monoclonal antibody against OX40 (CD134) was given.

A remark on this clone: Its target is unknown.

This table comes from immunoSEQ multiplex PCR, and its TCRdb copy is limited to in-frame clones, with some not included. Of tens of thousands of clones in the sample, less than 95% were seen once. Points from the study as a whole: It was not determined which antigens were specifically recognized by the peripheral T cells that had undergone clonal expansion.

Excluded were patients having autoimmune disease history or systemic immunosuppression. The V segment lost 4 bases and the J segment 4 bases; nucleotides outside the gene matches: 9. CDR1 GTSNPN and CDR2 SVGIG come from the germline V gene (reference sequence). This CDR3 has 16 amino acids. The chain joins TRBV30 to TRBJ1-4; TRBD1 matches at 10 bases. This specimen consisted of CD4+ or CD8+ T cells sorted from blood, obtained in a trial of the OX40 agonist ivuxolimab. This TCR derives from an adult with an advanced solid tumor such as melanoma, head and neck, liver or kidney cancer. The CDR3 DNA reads TGTGCCTGGATGGCCGGGACAGGGGCCGATAATGAAAAACTGTTTTTT. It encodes CAWMAGTGADNEKLFF.